This entry features one T cell receptor (beta chain) sequence. This CDR3 has 13 amino acids. V was clipped by 4 bases and J by 6 bases, with 12 bases between them. Sequencing was performed with immunoSEQ multiplex PCR; in TCRdb, only in-frame clones are kept and a portion is missing. The sample records 300,000 to 400,000 clones, roughly 85% being singletons. These data come from a study of blood T cell repertoires in COVID-19. The sequenced sample was peripheral blood. The TCR sequence derives from a human donor in a cohort sampled during active COVID-19. The V gene is TRBV12-3 or TRBV12-4, the J gene TRBJ1-1, with D hard to call. CDR3 protein: CASSSRQFAEAFF. CDR3 nucleotides: TGTGCCAGCAGTTCGAGACAATTCGCTGAAGCTTTCTTT.